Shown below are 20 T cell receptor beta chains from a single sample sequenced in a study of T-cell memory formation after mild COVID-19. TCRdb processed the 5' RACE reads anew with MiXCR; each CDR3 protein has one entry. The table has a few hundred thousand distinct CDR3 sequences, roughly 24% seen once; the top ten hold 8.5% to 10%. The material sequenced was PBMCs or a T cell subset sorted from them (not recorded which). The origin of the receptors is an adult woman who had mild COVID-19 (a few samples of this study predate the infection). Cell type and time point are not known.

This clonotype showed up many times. The CDR3 region has the DNA TGTGCCAGCAGCTTAGGACAGGGGAGGAATCAGCCCCAGCATTTT. Amino acids: CASSLGQGRNQPQHF. The chain combines TRBV7-2 with TRBJ1-5, with 8 bases identical to TRBD1. The CDR3 runs 15 residues. Germline V gene sequence: CDR1 SGHTA, CDR2 FQGNSA. The V and J ends lost 1 base and 4 bases, in that order; junction bases with no gene match: 3.

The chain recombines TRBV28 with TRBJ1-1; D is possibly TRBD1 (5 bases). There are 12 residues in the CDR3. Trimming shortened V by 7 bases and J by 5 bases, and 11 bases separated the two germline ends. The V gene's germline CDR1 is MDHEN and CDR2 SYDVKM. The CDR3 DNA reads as TGTGCCAGCACCCGGGGGGGAACTGAAGCTTTCTTT. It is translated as CASTRGGTEAFF.

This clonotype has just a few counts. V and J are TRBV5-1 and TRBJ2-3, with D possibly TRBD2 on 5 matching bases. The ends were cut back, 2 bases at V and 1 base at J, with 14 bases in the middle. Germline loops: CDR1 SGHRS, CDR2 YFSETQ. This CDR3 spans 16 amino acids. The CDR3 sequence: CASSLALSVGTDTQYF. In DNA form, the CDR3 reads TGCGCCAGCAGCTTAGCCCTTAGCGTCGGCACAGATACGCAGTATTTT.

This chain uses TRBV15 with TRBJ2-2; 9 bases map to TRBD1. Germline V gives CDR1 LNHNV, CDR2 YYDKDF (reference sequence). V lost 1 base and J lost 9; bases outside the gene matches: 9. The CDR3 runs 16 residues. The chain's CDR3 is CATSRVWDRVPRELFF. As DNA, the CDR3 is TGTGCCACCAGCAGAGTATGGGACAGGGTACCCCGGGAGCTGTTTTTT.

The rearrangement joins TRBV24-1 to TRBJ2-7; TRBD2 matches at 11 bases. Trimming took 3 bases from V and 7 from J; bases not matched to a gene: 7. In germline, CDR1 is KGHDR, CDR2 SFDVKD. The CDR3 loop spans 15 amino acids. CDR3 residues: CATSDPGTSGTEQYF. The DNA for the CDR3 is TGTGCCACCAGTGATCCCGGGACTAGCGGAACTGAGCAGTACTTC.

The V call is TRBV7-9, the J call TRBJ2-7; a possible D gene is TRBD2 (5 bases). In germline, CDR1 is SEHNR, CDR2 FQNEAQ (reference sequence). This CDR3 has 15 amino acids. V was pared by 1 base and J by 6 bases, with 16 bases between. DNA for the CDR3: TGTGCCAGCAGCTTAGTCGTCGGGGTTTTGGGCGAGCAGTACTTC. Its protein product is CASSLVVGVLGEQYF.

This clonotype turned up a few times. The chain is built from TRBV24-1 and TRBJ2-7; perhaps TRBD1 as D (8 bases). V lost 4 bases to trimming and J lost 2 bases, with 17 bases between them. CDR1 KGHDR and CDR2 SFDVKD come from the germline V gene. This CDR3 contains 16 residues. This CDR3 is CATSEGRAQGAYEQYF. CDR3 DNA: TGTGCCACCAGTGAAGGGAGGGCACAGGGGGCCTACGAGCAGTACTTC.

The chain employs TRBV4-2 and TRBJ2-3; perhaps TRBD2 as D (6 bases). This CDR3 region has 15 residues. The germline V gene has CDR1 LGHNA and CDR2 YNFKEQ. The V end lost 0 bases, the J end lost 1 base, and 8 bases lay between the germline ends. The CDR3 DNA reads TGTGCCAGCAGCCAAGATTGGGGGGGCACAGATACGCAGTATTTT. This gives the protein CASSQDWGGTDTQYF.

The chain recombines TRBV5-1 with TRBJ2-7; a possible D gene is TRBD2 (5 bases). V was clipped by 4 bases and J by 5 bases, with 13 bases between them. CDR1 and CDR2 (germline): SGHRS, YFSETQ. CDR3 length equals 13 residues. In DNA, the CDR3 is TGCGCCAGCAGCCCCCGGACCGGGAACGAGCAGTACTTC. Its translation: CASSPRTGNEQYF. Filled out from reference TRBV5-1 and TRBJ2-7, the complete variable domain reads KAGVTQTPRYLIKTRGQQVTLSCSPISGHRSVSWYQQTPGQGLQFLFEYFSETQRNKGNFPGRFSGRQFSNSRSEMNVSTLELGDSALYLCASSPRTGNEQYFGPGTRLTVT.

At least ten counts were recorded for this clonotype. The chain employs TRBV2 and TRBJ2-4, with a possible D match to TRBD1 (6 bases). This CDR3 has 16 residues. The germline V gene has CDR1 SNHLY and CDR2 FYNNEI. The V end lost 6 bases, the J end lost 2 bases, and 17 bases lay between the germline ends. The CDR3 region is CASRTRGEPTKNIQYF. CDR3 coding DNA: TGTGCCAGCAGAACCAGGGGCGAACCTACCAAAAACATTCAGTACTTC.

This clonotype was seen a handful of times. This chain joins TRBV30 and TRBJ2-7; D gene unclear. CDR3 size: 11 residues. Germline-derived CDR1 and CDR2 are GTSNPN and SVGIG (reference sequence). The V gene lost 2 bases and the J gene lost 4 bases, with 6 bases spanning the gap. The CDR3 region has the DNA TGTGCCTGGAGTACGGAGTACGAGCAGTACTTC. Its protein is CAWSTEYEQYF.

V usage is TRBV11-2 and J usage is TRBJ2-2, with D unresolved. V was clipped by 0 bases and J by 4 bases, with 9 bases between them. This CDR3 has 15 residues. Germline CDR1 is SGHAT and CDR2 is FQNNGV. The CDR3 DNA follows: TGTGCCAGCAGCTTAGAGGGGTTCGGCACCGGGGAGCTGTTTTTT. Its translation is CASSLEGFGTGELFF.

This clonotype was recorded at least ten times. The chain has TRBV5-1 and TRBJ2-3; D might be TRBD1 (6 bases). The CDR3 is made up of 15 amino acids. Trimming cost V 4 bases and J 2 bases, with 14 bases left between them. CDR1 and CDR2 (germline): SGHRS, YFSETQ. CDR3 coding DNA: TGCGCCAGCAGCCGTCAGGGGCCCTTCACAGATACGCAGTATTTT. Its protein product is CASSRQGPFTDTQYF.

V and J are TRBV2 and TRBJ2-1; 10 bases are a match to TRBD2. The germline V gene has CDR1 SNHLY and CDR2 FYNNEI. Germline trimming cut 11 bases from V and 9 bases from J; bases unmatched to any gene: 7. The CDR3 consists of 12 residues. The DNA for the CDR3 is TGTGCCGTCCTAGCGGGAGAAAGTGAGCAGTTCTTC. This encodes CAVLAGESEQFF.

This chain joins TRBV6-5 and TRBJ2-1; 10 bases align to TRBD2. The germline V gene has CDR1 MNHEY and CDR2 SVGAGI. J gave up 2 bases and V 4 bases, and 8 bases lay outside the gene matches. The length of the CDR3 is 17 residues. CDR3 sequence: CASSWTGTSVTYNEQFF. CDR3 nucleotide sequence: TGTGCCAGCAGTTGGACCGGGACTAGCGTTACCTACAATGAGCAGTTCTTC.

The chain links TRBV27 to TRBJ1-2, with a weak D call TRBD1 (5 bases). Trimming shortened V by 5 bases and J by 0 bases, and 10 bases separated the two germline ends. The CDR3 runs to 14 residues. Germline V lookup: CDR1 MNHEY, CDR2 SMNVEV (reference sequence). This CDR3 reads CASSKTAANYGYTF. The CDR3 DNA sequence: TGTGCCAGCAGTAAGACAGCAGCTAACTATGGCTACACCTTC.

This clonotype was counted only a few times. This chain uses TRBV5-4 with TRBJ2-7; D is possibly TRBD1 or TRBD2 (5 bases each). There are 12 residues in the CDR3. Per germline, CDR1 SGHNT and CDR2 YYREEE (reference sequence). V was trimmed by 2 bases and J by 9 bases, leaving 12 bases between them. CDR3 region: CASSFSGHGQYF. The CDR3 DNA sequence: TGTGCCAGCAGCTTCTCGGGGCACGGGCAGTACTTC.

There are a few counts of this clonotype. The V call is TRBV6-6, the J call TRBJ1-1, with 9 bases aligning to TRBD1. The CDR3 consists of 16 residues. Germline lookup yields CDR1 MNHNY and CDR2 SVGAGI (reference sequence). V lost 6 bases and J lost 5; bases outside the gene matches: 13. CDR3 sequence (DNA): TGTGCCAGCAGCCACCGAGCCGGGACAGGGCGGACTGAAGCTTTCTTT. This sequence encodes CASSHRAGTGRTEAFF.

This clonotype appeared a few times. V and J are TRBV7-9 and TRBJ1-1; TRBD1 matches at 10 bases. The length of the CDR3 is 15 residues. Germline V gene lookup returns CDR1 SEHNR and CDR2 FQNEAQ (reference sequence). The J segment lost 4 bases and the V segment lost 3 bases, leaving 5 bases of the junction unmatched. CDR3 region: CASSFRTGGVTEAFF. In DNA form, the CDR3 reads TGTGCCAGCAGCTTTCGGACAGGGGGGGTCACTGAAGCTTTCTTT.

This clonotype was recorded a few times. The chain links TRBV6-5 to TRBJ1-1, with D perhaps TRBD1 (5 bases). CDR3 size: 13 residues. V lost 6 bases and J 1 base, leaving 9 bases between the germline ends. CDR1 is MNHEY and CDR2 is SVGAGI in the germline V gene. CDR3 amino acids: CASRNTGNTEAFF. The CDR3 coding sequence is TGTGCCAGCAGGAATACAGGGAACACTGAAGCTTTCTTT.